Following are 7 T cell receptor beta chains from one sample sequenced in a study of T cells in women clearing cervical HPV infection. Measured with immunoSEQ multiplex PCR; TCRdb has only the in-frame clones, and not every one. Here the sample table reports approximately 28,000 clones. The sample comprised blood buffy coat. The receptors come from a woman aged 18 to 75 with a cervical HPV16 infection that either progressed to CIN3+ or cleared (not recorded which).

Worth noting for this clone: The read halts 3 residues ahead of the CDR3 end, with the missing end drawn from the germline J gene. The chain joins TRBV19 to TRBJ2-7; D possibly corresponds to TRBD2 (5 bases). The germline V and J ends were trimmed by 4 bases and 2 bases, with 9 bases remaining between them. Germline CDR1 and CDR2: LNHDA and SQIVND (reference sequence). The CDR3 is 13 residues long. The CDR3 DNA, read in part, is TGTGCCAGTAGTAAGGCAGCGGCCTACGAG. Residues: CASSKAAAYE. The CDR3 in full is CASSKAAAYEQYF.

The part of the CDR3 DNA that was read is TGCGCCAGCAGAAGGACAGGGGAGTCCGGGGAG. This codes for CASRRTGESGE. The full-length CDR3 reads as CASRRTGESGELFF. The chain has TRBV5-1 and TRBJ2-2; 9 positions match TRBD1. The CDR3 end lies 3 residues beyond the end of the read and is filled in from the germline J gene. The CDR3 loop spans 14 amino acids. The V gene end was trimmed by 5 bases and the J gene end by 6 bases; junction bases not matched to a gene: 5. Germline loops: CDR1 SGHRS, CDR2 YFSETQ. Full variable domain (outside the CDR3, taken from reference TRBV5-1 and TRBJ2-2): KAGVTQTPRYLIKTRGQQVTLSCSPISGHRSVSWYQQTPGQGLQFLFEYFSETQRNKGNFPGRFSGRQFSNSRSEMNVSTLELGDSALYLCASRRTGESGELFFGEGSRLTVL.

Turning to this clone: With the read ending 3 residues before the CDR3 end, the germline J gene is used to fill in that end. V gene TRBV5-1 combines with J gene TRBJ2-7, with a possible D match to TRBD2 (5 bases). From germline, CDR1 is SGHRS and CDR2 YFSETQ. This CDR3 region has 14 residues. V dropped 0 bases and J dropped 6 bases, with 13 bases sitting between them. This chain's CDR3 is CASSLVREAAEQYF. CDR3 bases read: TGCGCCAGCAGCTTGGTCCGGGAAGCGGCCGAG.

Details on this clone: The read ends 3 residues early relative to the CDR3; the germline J gene fills the gap. J is TRBJ2-7 and V is TRBV5-5; TRBD1 agrees at 7 bases. V lost 5 bases and J lost 4; bases outside the gene matches: 9. The CDR3 spans 14 residues. The germline V gene encodes CDR1 SGHKS and CDR2 YYEKEE (reference sequence). The DNA read from the CDR3 is TGTGCCAGCAGTTATCCGGGGACAGCGTACGAG. Protein sequence: CASSYPGTAYE. The full CDR3 sequence reads CASSYPGTAYEQYF.

Concerning this clone itself: The read falls 3 residues short of the CDR3 end, and the missing part is taken from the germline J gene. This chain connects TRBV30 to TRBJ2-1; 9 nucleotides agree with TRBD2. The CDR3 spans 13 residues. Germline CDR1 reads GTSNPN; CDR2 reads SVGIG (reference sequence). Losses at the gene ends were 5 bases for V and 6 bases for J; bases not matched to a gene: 5. CDR3 protein: CAWASGAPNEQFF. The CDR3 bases that were read are TGTGCCTGGGCTAGCGGGGCGCCCAATGAG.

As regards this clone: The read stops 3 residues short of the end of the CDR3; the missing end is completed from the germline J gene. The rearrangement links TRBV29-1 to TRBJ2-1; 14 bases map to TRBD2. This CDR3 is 13 amino acids long. CDR1 is SQVTM, CDR2 ANQGSEA, per germline. After removal of 7 bases from V and 6 bases from J, the junction contained 2 bases not matched to a gene. Incomplete CDR3 DNA: TGCAGCGCCGGGACTAGCGGGAGCAATGAG. It codes for CSAGTSGSNE. The entire CDR3 sequence reads CSAGTSGSNEQFF.

As concerns this clone: The CDR3 end falls 3 residues outside the read, so it is completed with the germline J gene. V usage is TRBV12-3 or TRBV12-4 and J usage is TRBJ1-5; a possible D gene is TRBD1 (5 bases). V lost 7 bases, J lost 2 bases, and 9 bases lay in between. This CDR3 comprises 13 residues. The part of the CDR3 DNA that was read is TGTGCCAGCAAAGGGGTTGGCAATCAGCCC. It encodes CASKGVGNQP. The full-length CDR3 reads as CASKGVGNQPQHF.